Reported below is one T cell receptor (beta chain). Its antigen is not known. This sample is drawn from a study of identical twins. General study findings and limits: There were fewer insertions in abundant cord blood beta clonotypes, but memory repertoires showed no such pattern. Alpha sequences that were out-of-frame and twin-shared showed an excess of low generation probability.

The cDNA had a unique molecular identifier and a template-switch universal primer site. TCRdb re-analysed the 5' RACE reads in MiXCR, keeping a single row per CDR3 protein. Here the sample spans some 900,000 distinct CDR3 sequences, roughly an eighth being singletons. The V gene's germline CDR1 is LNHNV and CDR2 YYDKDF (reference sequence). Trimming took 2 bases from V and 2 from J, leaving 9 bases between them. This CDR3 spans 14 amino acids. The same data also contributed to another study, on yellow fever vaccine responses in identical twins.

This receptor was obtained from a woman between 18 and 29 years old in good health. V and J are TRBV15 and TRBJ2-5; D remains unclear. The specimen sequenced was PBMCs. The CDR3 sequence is CATSRITFQETQYF. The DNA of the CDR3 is TGTGCCACCAGCAGAATAACGTTTCAAGAGACCCAGTACTTC.